The next 18 T cell receptor beta chains were all read from a single sample in a study of radiotherapy plus CTLA-4 blockade in lung cancer (dated by TCRdb to between 2018 and 2020). Library construction relied on the immunoSEQ multiplex PCR assay. TCRdb mirrors the immuneACCESS table, restricted to in-frame sequences. Some clones are absent from its copies; in checked studies, under half trace to an unresolved V gene, and the reason for the others is unknown. This sample gives some 70,000 clones in total; approximately 79% of them show up just once. The ten largest clones add up to about 9.1% of the sample. This material consisted of peripheral blood, taken from a patient treated with radiotherapy plus ipilimumab. Source of these receptors: a human donor with non-small cell lung cancer who had a complete response to radiotherapy plus ipilimumab.

The rearrangement links TRBV11-2 to TRBJ1-4; maybe TRBD1 (6 bases). V dropped 0 bases and J dropped 11 bases, with 10 bases sitting between them. Per germline, CDR1 SGHAT and CDR2 FQNNGV. CDR3 size: 13 residues. CDR3 residues: CASSLDRGGKLFF. For the CDR3, the DNA is TGTGCCAGCAGCTTAGACAGGGGAGGGAAACTGTTTTTT.

The J gene is TRBJ2-3, the V gene TRBV2; D is unresolved. This CDR3 has 14 amino acids. V gave up 0 bases and J gave up 2 bases, with 6 bases separating them. Germline V lookup: CDR1 SNHLY, CDR2 FYNNEI. CDR3 bases: TGTGCCAGCAGTGAAGCTTGGGTCACAGATACGCAGTATTTT. This codes for CASSEAWVTDTQYF.

The rearrangement links TRBV6-5 to TRBJ1-1; 7 nucleotides agree with TRBD1. Germline-derived CDR1 and CDR2 are MNHEY and SVGAGI. CDR3 length: 12 amino acids. V lost 6 bases and J lost 5; bases outside the gene matches: 3. CDR3 region: CASRDRQTEAFF. DNA of the CDR3: TGTGCCAGCAGGGACAGGCAAACTGAAGCTTTCTTT.

This rearrangement joins TRBV7-8 to TRBJ1-1; D perhaps matches TRBD1 (6 bases). The germline V gene encodes CDR1 SGHVS and CDR2 FQNEAQ. V gave up 5 bases and J gave up 8 bases, with 12 bases separating them. The CDR3 sequence is 12 residues long. The CDR3 loop is CASSRPGTEAFF. The CDR3 region has the DNA TGTGCCAGCAGCCGACCCGGGACAGAAGCTTTCTTT.

As for this clone: It may be a read error: a sequence one base away is much more abundant. The rearrangement joins TRBV6-5 to TRBJ2-7; a possible D gene is TRBD2 (5 bases). Germline CDR1 is MNHEY and CDR2 is SVGAGI. CDR3 length equals 12 residues. This CDR3 is CASSYSAGGLFF. The CDR3 DNA is TGTGCCAGCAGTTACTCGGCAGGAGGCCTGTTCTTC.

Here the CDR3 reads CASSLAGSRGYTF. Here the CDR3 DNA reads TGTGCCAGCAGCTTAGCAGGGAGCAGGGGCTACACCTTC. V and J are TRBV7-2 and TRBJ1-2; unclear D gene. CDR1 and CDR2 from the germline V gene are SGHTA and FQGNSA. The CDR3 runs to 13 residues. V was shortened by 0 bases and J by 8 bases, with 10 bases between the two germline ends.

With respect to this clone: The junction departs from germline at one end; a sequencing error may be responsible. The chain joins TRBV6-5 to TRBJ2-5; D not resolved. The last part of the DNA fits TRBJ2-7 better; the J call may be wrong. Germline CDR1 MNHEY, CDR2 SVGAGI. The CDR3 runs to 16 residues. The CDR3 DNA sequence: TGCGCCAGCAGTTACTCGTGGGCCGTTAGCTCCTACGAGCAGTACTTC. Translated: CASSYSWAVSSYEQYF.

The chain links TRBV4-3 to TRBJ1-1, with unresolved D. From germline, CDR1 is LGHNA and CDR2 YSLEER. CDR3 length: 15 amino acids. Trimming took 3 bases from V and 0 from J, leaving 11 bases between them. For the CDR3, the DNA is TGCGCCAGCAGCCAGGACCGCTATTTGAACACTGAAGCTTTCTTT. Translating gives CASSQDRYLNTEAFF.

The chain has TRBV30 and TRBJ1-3; TRBD1 is a possible D gene (5 bases). CDR1 is GTSNPN, CDR2 SVGIG, per germline (reference sequence). The CDR3 extends over 14 amino acids. Trimming took off 3 bases at V and 4 bases at J, with 13 bases between the two ends. The chain's CDR3 is CAWRGRGRGNTIYF. CDR3 sequence (DNA): TGTGCCTGGAGGGGCCGGGGCAGAGGAAACACCATATATTTT. The full variable domain, in which reference TRBV30 and TRBJ1-3 provide the parts outside the CDR3, is SQTIHQWPATLVQPVGSPLSLECTVEGTSNPNLYWYRQAAGRGLQLLFYSVGIGQISSEVPQNLSASRPQDRQFILSSKKLLLSDSGFYLCAWRGRGRGNTIYFGEGSWLTVV.

The chain joins TRBV6-5 to TRBJ2-1; D gene unclear. The V gene lost 0 bases and the J gene lost 3 bases, with 12 bases spanning the gap. Germline CDR1 MNHEY, CDR2 SVGAGI. This CDR3 is built from 16 residues. CDR3 bases: TGTGCCAGCAGTTACTCCCCGGGCCAGATCTACAATGAGCAGTTCTTC. Amino acid sequence: CASSYSPGQIYNEQFF.

The V call is TRBV11-2, the J call TRBJ1-4, with 9 bases that match TRBD1. Germline CDR1 and CDR2: SGHAT and FQNNGV. CDR3 length equals 15 residues. Losses at the gene ends were 6 bases for V and 12 bases for J; bases not matched to a gene: 14. In DNA form, the CDR3 reads TGTGCCAGCAGACGCAGGACAGGGGAGATGGGAGAACTGTTTTTT. It translates to CASRRRTGEMGELFF.

This clone was observed a single time. V is TRBV18 and J is TRBJ1-5; TRBD1 matches 7 bases. V trimming: 6 bases; J trimming: 7 bases; junction bases outside the gene matches: 9. There are 14 residues in the CDR3. Germline CDR1 KGHSH, CDR2 LQKENI. CDR3 sequence reads: CASSNEGAWQPQHF. CDR3 nucleotides: TGTGCCAGCTCCAACGAGGGGGCTTGGCAGCCCCAGCATTTT.

This clone was found once. The gene calls are TRBV5-1 and TRBJ2-3; D gene unclear. V was pared by 7 bases and J by 6 bases, with 15 bases between. The V gene's germline CDR1 is SGHRS and CDR2 YFSETQ. CDR3 length equals 13 residues. As DNA, the CDR3 is TGCGCCAGCGGCCCCACAGTCCAGGATACGCAGTATTTT. Amino acids: CASGPTVQDTQYF.

This clone turned up a few times. The chain carries TRBV5-5 and TRBJ2-7; TRBD1 or TRBD2 may be the D gene (5 bases each). Germline loops: CDR1 SGHKS, CDR2 YYEKEE (reference sequence). This CDR3 contains 13 residues. V was cut by 4 bases and J by 3 bases, with 11 bases left in between. Here the CDR3 DNA reads TGTGCCAGCAGCCGGGACGGCTTCTACGAGCAGTACTTC. The encoded protein is CASSRDGFYEQYF.

V usage is TRBV2 and J usage is TRBJ2-3; the D gene is possibly TRBD1 (6 bases). CDR3 length: 15 amino acids. The V gene's germline CDR1 is SNHLY and CDR2 FYNNEI. Trimming removed 3 bases at V and 0 bases at J, with 10 bases between. CDR3 protein: CASSDRGHSTDTQYF. The CDR3 region has the DNA TGTGCCAGCAGTGACAGGGGCCATAGCACAGATACGCAGTATTTT. The full variable domain, completed using reference TRBV2 and TRBJ2-3, is EPEVTQTPSHQVTQMGQEVILRCVPISNHLYFYWYRQILGQKVEFLVSFYNNEISEKSEIFDDQFSVERPDGSNFTLKIRSTKLEDSAMYFCASSDRGHSTDTQYFGPGTRLTVL.

This chain connects TRBV7-2 to TRBJ2-7; D not resolved. Germline V gives CDR1 SGHTA, CDR2 FQGNSA. Trimming took 2 bases from V and 2 from J, leaving 7 bases between them. The CDR3 is 13 amino acids. The CDR3 nucleotides read TGTGCCAGCAGCTTAAATGGGGCCTACGAGCAGTACTTC. This gives the protein CASSLNGAYEQYF. Full variable domain (missing parts from reference TRBV7-2 and TRBJ2-7): GAGVSQSPSNKVTEKGKDVELRCDPISGHTALYWYRQSLGQGLEFLIYFQGNSAPDKSGLPSDRFSAERTGGSVSTLTIQRTQQEDSAVYLCASSLNGAYEQYFGPGTRLTVT.

V is TRBV4-3 and J is TRBJ2-1, with 7 positions matching TRBD2. Unmatched junction bases numbered 6, after V lost 4 bases and J lost 6 bases. Germline V lookup: CDR1 LGHNA, CDR2 YSLEER. The CDR3 is 14 amino acids. The CDR3 coding sequence is TGCGCCAGCAGCCGACTAGCACGTAGCAATGAGCAGTTCTTC. Translation gives CASSRLARSNEQFF.

The J gene is TRBJ1-2, the V gene TRBV6-5, with 10 bases identical to TRBD1. Germline assignment: CDR1 MNHEY and CDR2 SVGAGI. With 4 bases clipped from V and 8 bases from J, the junction kept 10 bases outside the gene matches. The CDR3 has 15 amino acids. CDR3 protein: CASSLGWGQGRGYTF. Here the CDR3 DNA reads TGTGCCAGCAGTTTGGGGTGGGGACAGGGGAGAGGCTACACCTTC.